Shown below are 14 T cell receptor beta chains from a single sample sequenced in a study of blood T cell repertoires in COVID-19. Clones were read by immunoSEQ multiplex PCR, and TCRdb kept only the in-frame ones, dropping some. The sample has over 250,000 clones, around 90% seen once. Sample: peripheral blood. The receptors shown here come from a woman aged 70-85 years with COVID-19, enrolled during active disease.

The J gene is TRBJ2-2, the V gene TRBV3-1 (or the pseudogene TRBV3-2); TRBD2 might be the D (6 bases). With 4 bases removed from V and 5 bases from J, the gap between germline ends came to 11 bases. Germline V gene lookup returns CDR1 LGHDT and CDR2 YNNKEL (reference sequence). The CDR3 spans 14 residues. In DNA form, the CDR3 reads TGTGCCAGCAGCCGGTCGGAGGGAACCGGGGAGCTGTTTTTT. This encodes CASSRSEGTGELFF.

J is TRBJ2-1 and V is TRBV6-5; 14 nucleotides line up with TRBD2. CDR1 and CDR2 from the germline V gene are MNHEY and SVGAGI. Trimming removed 6 bases from V and 8 bases from J; junction bases left unmatched: 6. The CDR3 is 15 amino acids. This CDR3 is CASSRGTSGSYEQFF. The CDR3 region has the DNA TGTGCCAGCAGCCGGGGGACTAGCGGGAGTTATGAGCAGTTCTTC.

The V call is TRBV7-3, the J call TRBJ1-1, with TRBD1 matching 7 bases. V lost 5 bases to trimming and J lost 3 bases; unmatched junction nucleotides: 3. CDR3 size: 13 residues. Germline CDR1 SGHTA, CDR2 FQGTGA. The CDR3 region has the DNA TGTGCCAGCAGCACCCAGGGGGACACTGAAGCTTTCTTT. Amino acids: CASSTQGDTEAFF.

The V and J genes are TRBV5-1 and TRBJ1-1, with a weak D call TRBD1 (5 bases). Trimming left V 2 bases short and J 3 bases short, with 14 bases between. Germline V CDR1 and CDR2: SGHRS, YFSETQ. The CDR3 is 15 residues long. CDR3 sequence reads: CASSLGWGEDTEAFF. The CDR3, as DNA: TGCGCCAGCAGCTTAGGGTGGGGGGAGGACACTGAAGCTTTCTTT.

V and J are TRBV18 and TRBJ1-4; TRBD1 matches 9 bases. The germline CDR1 and CDR2 sequences are KGHSH and LQKENI. The CDR3 has 14 amino acids. V dropped 3 bases and J dropped 8; count of bases not matched to a gene: 4. CDR3 sequence: CASSPGQGDEKLFF. Written as DNA, the CDR3 is TGTGCCAGCTCACCGGGACAGGGAGACGAAAAACTGTTTTTT.

The genes are TRBV4-2 and TRBJ2-7; tentative D call: TRBD2 (5 bases). The CDR3 is made up of 15 amino acids. Trimming cost V 1 base and J 4 bases, with 14 bases left between them. Per germline, CDR1 LGHNA and CDR2 YNFKEQ. The CDR3 sequence is CASSQGQAVGYEQYF. In DNA, the CDR3 is TGTGCCAGCAGCCAAGGGCAAGCGGTTGGTTACGAGCAGTACTTC.

This chain joins TRBV7-9 and TRBJ1-5, with TRBD1 matching 8 bases. The CDR3 contains 19 residues. The germline gives CDR1 SEHNR, CDR2 FQNEAQ (reference sequence). With 5 bases clipped from V and 7 bases from J, the junction kept 22 bases outside the gene matches. CDR3 protein: CASSIPRLLDREARQPQHF. CDR3 sequence (DNA): TGTGCCAGCAGCATCCCACGTTTGTTGGACAGGGAGGCTCGCCAGCCCCAGCATTTT. Using reference TRBV7-9 and TRBJ1-5 for the parts outside the CDR3, the full variable domain is DTGVSQNPRHKITKRGQNVTFRCDPISEHNRLYWYRQTLGQGPEFLTYFQNEAQLEKSRLLSDRFSAERPKGSFSTLEIQRTEQGDSAMYLCASSIPRLLDREARQPQHFGDGTRLSIL.

The table lists this clone with a count of one. The CDR3: CASLRRTGRITTGGMNYGYTF. The CDR3 nucleotides read TGTGCCAGCCTACGGCGGACAGGGCGGATCACTACAGGAGGCATGAACTATGGCTACACCTTC. This chain links TRBV2 with TRBJ1-2; the match to TRBD1 covers 8 bases. After removal of 8 bases from V and 2 bases from J, the junction contained 28 bases not matched to a gene. The germline V gene encodes CDR1 SNHLY and CDR2 FYNNEI. This CDR3 region has 21 residues.

The chain joins TRBV29-1 to TRBJ2-5, with 7 bases aligning to TRBD2. Trimming took 6 bases from V and 7 from J; bases not matched to a gene: 8. The CDR3 length is 12 residues. Germline V gene lookup returns CDR1 SQVTM and CDR2 ANQGSEA. CDR3 sequence: CSVDYTGGTQYF. The CDR3, as DNA: TGCAGCGTGGATTACACGGGGGGGACCCAGTACTTC.

The chain employs TRBV30 and TRBJ1-1; tentative D call: TRBD1 (5 bases). Trimming removed 0 bases at V and 11 bases at J, with 19 bases between. Per the germline V gene, CDR1 is GTSNPN and CDR2 is SVGIG (reference sequence). CDR3 length: 14 residues. CDR3 protein: CAWSVKGLGLEAFF. CDR3 DNA sequence: TGTGCCTGGAGTGTAAAAGGCTTGGGGCTCGAGGCTTTCTTT.

The chain combines TRBV9 with TRBJ2-1, with TRBD2 matching over 14 bases. The CDR3 consists of 15 residues. Per germline, CDR1 SGDLS and CDR2 YYNGEE. Trimming took 4 bases from V and 10 from J; bases not matched to a gene: 7. CDR3 amino acids: CASSPRTSGRHEQFF. CDR3 DNA: TGTGCCAGCAGCCCCCGGACTAGCGGGAGGCACGAGCAGTTCTTC.

V gene TRBV5-6 combines with J gene TRBJ2-4, with TRBD1 matching over 10 bases. The length of the CDR3 is 13 residues. Germline V gene lookup returns CDR1 SGHDT and CDR2 YYEEEE. V lost 3 bases and J lost 9; bases outside the gene matches: 3. The CDR3 sequence is CASSSRTGGIQYF. As DNA, the CDR3 is TGTGCCAGCAGCTCACGGACAGGGGGCATTCAGTACTTC.

CDR3: CASSIRHFGTGVETQYF. The CDR3, as DNA: TGTGCCAGTAGTATCCGACACTTCGGGACAGGGGTTGAGACCCAGTACTTC. The gene calls are TRBV19 and TRBJ2-5; TRBD1 matches 10 bases. CDR3 length: 17 residues. The ends lost 3 bases at V and 5 bases at J; junction bases unmatched: 12. The germline V gene encodes CDR1 LNHDA and CDR2 SQIVND (reference sequence).

The chain couples TRBV27 to TRBJ1-2, with D perhaps TRBD1 (6 bases). V was pared by 8 bases and J by 7 bases, with 17 bases between. Germline V gene lookup returns CDR1 MNHEY and CDR2 SMNVEV (reference sequence). This CDR3 has 13 residues. The CDR3 nucleotides read TGTGCCAGCGGAACACAGGGAGCTAGTGGCTACACCTTC. Protein product: CASGTQGASGYTF.